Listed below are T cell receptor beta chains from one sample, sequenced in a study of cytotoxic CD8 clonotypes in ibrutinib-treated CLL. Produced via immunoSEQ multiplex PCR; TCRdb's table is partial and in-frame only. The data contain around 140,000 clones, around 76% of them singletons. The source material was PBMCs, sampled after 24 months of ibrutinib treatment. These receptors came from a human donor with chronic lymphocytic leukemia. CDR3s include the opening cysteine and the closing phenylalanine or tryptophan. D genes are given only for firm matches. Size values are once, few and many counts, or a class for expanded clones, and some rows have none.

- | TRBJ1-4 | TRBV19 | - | CASTPGQTGEKLFF | TGTGCCAGTACCCCGGGACAAACCGGGGAAAAACTGTTTTTT
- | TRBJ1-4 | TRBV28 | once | CASSFGLAGWGEKLFF | TGTGCCAGCAGTTTCGGCCTGGCAGGGTGGGGTGAAAAACTGTTTTTT
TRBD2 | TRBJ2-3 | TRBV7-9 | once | CATRDSGSSTDTQYF | TGTGCGACCAGGGATAGCGGGAGCAGCACAGATACGCAGTATTTT
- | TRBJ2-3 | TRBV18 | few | CASSRGDADTQYF | TGTGCCAGCTCACGGGGGGATGCAGATACGCAGTATTTT
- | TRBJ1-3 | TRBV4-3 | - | CASSQGTGAGNTIYF | TGCGCCAGCAGCCAAGGAACGGGGGCAGGAAACACCATATATTTT
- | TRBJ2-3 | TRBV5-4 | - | CASSPDVGRRTDTQYF | TGTGCCAGCAGCCCCGATGTTGGGCGTAGGACAGATACGCAGTATTTT
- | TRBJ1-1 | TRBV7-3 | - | CASSLYGGSTEAFF | TGTGCCAGCAGCTTATATGGGGGTTCCACTGAAGCTTTCTTT
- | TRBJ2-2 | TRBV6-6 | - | CASSYRDIGAGELFF | TGTGCCAGCAGTTACCGGGACATTGGGGCCGGGGAGCTGTTTTTT
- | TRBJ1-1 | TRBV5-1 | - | CASMEGTEAFF | TGCGCCAGCATGGAGGGCACTGAAGCTTTCTTT
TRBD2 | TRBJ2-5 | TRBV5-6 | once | CASRGAPGRTSGGETQYF | TGTGCCAGCAGAGGGGCCCCGGGACGGACTAGCGGGGGAGAGACCCAGTACTTC
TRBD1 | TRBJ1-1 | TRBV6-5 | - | CASSRDRGEAFF | TGTGCCAGCAGTAGGGACAGGGGGGAAGCTTTCTTT
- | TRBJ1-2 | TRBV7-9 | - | CASSLGALGGGYGYTF | TGTGCCAGCAGCTTAGGGGCCTTGGGGGGCGGCTATGGCTACACCTTC
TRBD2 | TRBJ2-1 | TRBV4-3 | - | CASSQEGLAGNNEQFF | TGCGCCAGCAGCCAAGAAGGACTAGCGGGAAACAATGAGCAGTTCTTC
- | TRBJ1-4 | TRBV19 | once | CASTSWARAGDNEKLFF | TGTGCCAGTACCTCCTGGGCACGGGCGGGAGATAATGAAAAACTGTTTTTT
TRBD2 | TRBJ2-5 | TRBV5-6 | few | CASSFGASGGETQYF | TGTGCCAGCAGCTTCGGGGCTAGCGGGGGTGAGACCCAGTACTTC
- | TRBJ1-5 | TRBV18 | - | CASSPGGGNQPQHF | TGTGCCAGCTCACCTGGGGGGGGCAATCAGCCCCAGCATTTT
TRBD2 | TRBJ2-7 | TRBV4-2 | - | CASSPPLAGGLDEQYF | TGTGCCAGCAGCCCCCCACTAGCGGGAGGTCTGGACGAGCAGTACTTC
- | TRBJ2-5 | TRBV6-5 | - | CASSPSRNRQETQYF | TGTGCCAGCAGTCCCTCTAGGAACCGGCAAGAGACCCAGTACTTC
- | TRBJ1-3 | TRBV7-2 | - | CASSSSRDSHYSGNTIYF | TGTGCCAGCAGCTCCTCCCGGGACTCTCATTACTCTGGAAACACCATATATTTT
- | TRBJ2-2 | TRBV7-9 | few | CASSLGPGELFF | TGTGCCAGCAGCTTAGGGCCCGGGGAGCTGTTTTTT